A selection of T cell receptor beta chains follows, all from one sample in a study of T-cell memory formation after mild COVID-19. From the 5' RACE reads, TCRdb called clonotypes with MiXCR, one entry per CDR3 protein. The table records 250,000 to 300,000 distinct CDR3 sequences, around 15% of them present only once. Sequenced material: PBMCs or a T cell subset sorted from them (not recorded which). The receptors derive from a man younger than 35 who had mild COVID-19 (a few samples of this study predate the infection). Cell type and time point are not known. Both conserved end residues are part of each CDR3. D genes are given only for firm matches. Expanded clones are given a class, and other clones once, few, many or no size at all.

d_gene: -
j_gene: TRBJ2-5
v_gene: TRBV7-2
abundance: many
CDR3aa: CASSLGQTSLGETQYF
CDR3nt: TGTGCCAGCAGCTTAGGACAGACTAGTTTGGGCGAGACCCAGTACTTC

d_gene: -
j_gene: TRBJ2-3
v_gene: TRBV6-5
abundance: few
CDR3aa: CASSLPGTATQYF
CDR3nt: TGTGCCAGCAGCTTACCGGGGACGGCTACGCAGTATTTT

d_gene: TRBD2
j_gene: TRBJ2-3
v_gene: TRBV7-2
abundance: few
CDR3aa: CASSSKRTSGGARRDTQYF
CDR3nt: TGTGCCAGCAGCTCCAAGCGAACTAGCGGGGGCGCACGTCGGGATACGCAGTATTTT

d_gene: -
j_gene: TRBJ2-5
v_gene: TRBV6-6
abundance: -
CDR3aa: CASSYSPAGGPRETQYF
CDR3nt: TGTGCCAGCAGTTACTCGCCAGCCGGGGGGCCGCGAGAGACCCAGTACTTC

d_gene: -
j_gene: TRBJ2-2
v_gene: TRBV4-3
abundance: few
CDR3aa: CASSRSWGGPTGELFF
CDR3nt: TGCGCCAGCAGCCGTTCCTGGGGGGGGCCGACCGGGGAGCTGTTTTTT

d_gene: -
j_gene: TRBJ2-5
v_gene: TRBV21-1
abundance: -
CDR3aa: CASSRGAPQTLQETQYF
CDR3nt: TGTGCCAGCAGCAGAGGTGCTCCTCAAACTCTCCAAGAGACCCAGTACTTC

d_gene: -
j_gene: TRBJ1-1
v_gene: TRBV6-5
abundance: -
CDR3aa: CASSLTVGEAFF
CDR3nt: TGTGCCAGCAGCCTGACAGTTGGTGAAGCTTTCTTT

d_gene: -
j_gene: TRBJ2-5
v_gene: TRBV6-5
abundance: -
CDR3aa: CASSYSEGLETQYF
CDR3nt: TGTGCCAGCAGTTACTCGGAGGGGTTAGAGACCCAGTACTTC

d_gene: -
j_gene: TRBJ2-1
v_gene: TRBV7-9
abundance: many
CDR3aa: CASSLSGNEQFF
CDR3nt: TGTGCCAGCAGTCTAAGCGGGAATGAGCAGTTCTTC

d_gene: -
j_gene: TRBJ2-6
v_gene: TRBV6-5
abundance: -
CDR3aa: CASGTRRANVLTF
CDR3nt: TGTGCCAGCGGGACAAGGAGGGCCAACGTCCTGACTTTC

d_gene: -
j_gene: TRBJ2-5
v_gene: TRBV5-1
abundance: many
CDR3aa: CASSEIGGETQYF
CDR3nt: TGCGCCAGCAGTGAAATTGGAGGGGAGACCCAGTACTTC

d_gene: TRBD2
j_gene: TRBJ2-5
v_gene: TRBV20-1
abundance: -
CDR3aa: CSARASGGPQETQYF
CDR3nt: TGCAGTGCTAGGGCTAGCGGGGGGCCCCAAGAGACCCAGTACTTC

d_gene: -
j_gene: TRBJ2-3
v_gene: TRBV25-1
abundance: few
CDR3aa: CASSDQRASTDTQYF
CDR3nt: TGTGCCAGCAGTGACCAGAGAGCTAGCACAGATACGCAGTATTTT

d_gene: -
j_gene: TRBJ2-3
v_gene: TRBV2
abundance: -
CDR3aa: CASSENPRWDTQYF
CDR3nt: TGTGCCAGCAGTGAAAACCCTCGTTGGGATACGCAGTATTTT

d_gene: -
j_gene: TRBJ2-7
v_gene: TRBV7-9
abundance: -
CDR3aa: CASSLSVDEQYF
CDR3nt: TGTGCCAGCAGCTTATCAGTGGACGAGCAGTACTTC

d_gene: -
j_gene: TRBJ1-4
v_gene: TRBV15
abundance: few
CDR3aa: CATSRDAGRVEKLFF
CDR3nt: TGTGCCACCAGCAGAGATGCGGGGCGCGTGGAAAAACTGTTTTTT

d_gene: -
j_gene: TRBJ1-3
v_gene: TRBV19
abundance: -
CDR3aa: CASGGRVTNGNTIYF
CDR3nt: TGTGCCAGTGGGGGCAGGGTAACGAATGGAAACACCATATATTTT

d_gene: -
j_gene: TRBJ2-7
v_gene: TRBV18
abundance: -
CDR3aa: CASSREMRGQPYEQYF
CDR3nt: TGTGCCAGCTCCCGGGAGATGAGGGGACAGCCCTACGAGCAGTACTTC

d_gene: -
j_gene: TRBJ2-7
v_gene: TRBV3-1
abundance: few
CDR3aa: CASSLDQPSDEQYF
CDR3nt: TGTGCCAGCAGCCTGGACCAACCCTCCGACGAGCAGTACTTC

d_gene: -
j_gene: TRBJ2-5
v_gene: TRBV20-1
abundance: many
CDR3aa: CSARRQQETQYF
CDR3nt: TGCAGTGCTAGACGACAACAAGAGACCCAGTACTTC

d_gene: TRBD1
j_gene: TRBJ2-7
v_gene: TRBV10-3
abundance: -
CDR3aa: CAIRTFTPGQGTSYEQYF
CDR3nt: TGTGCCATCAGGACTTTCACACCGGGACAGGGGACTTCCTACGAGCAGTACTTC

d_gene: -
j_gene: TRBJ2-5
v_gene: TRBV5-4
abundance: few
CDR3aa: CASRLDVRVGETQYF
CDR3nt: TGTGCCAGCAGGCTAGACGTGAGGGTTGGAGAGACCCAGTACTTC

d_gene: -
j_gene: TRBJ2-5
v_gene: TRBV4-2
abundance: many
CDR3aa: CASSQSVAETQYF
CDR3nt: TGTGCCAGCAGCCAGAGTGTTGCGGAGACCCAGTACTTC

d_gene: -
j_gene: TRBJ2-1
v_gene: TRBV5-5
abundance: few
CDR3aa: CASSLASSDNEQFF
CDR3nt: TGTGCCAGCAGCTTGGCAAGTTCAGACAATGAGCAGTTCTTC

d_gene: TRBD1
j_gene: TRBJ1-4
v_gene: TRBV20-1
abundance: many
CDR3aa: CSAPEGDRKKLFF
CDR3nt: TGCAGTGCTCCCGAGGGGGACAGAAAAAAACTGTTTTTT

d_gene: -
j_gene: TRBJ2-7
v_gene: TRBV6-5
abundance: -
CDR3aa: CASSYSGGSSYEQYF
CDR3nt: TGTGCCAGCAGTTATTCCGGGGGTAGCTCCTACGAGCAGTACTTC

d_gene: -
j_gene: TRBJ2-1
v_gene: TRBV9
abundance: few
CDR3aa: CASSVATLGDGGQFF
CDR3nt: TGTGCCAGCAGCGTAGCCACACTGGGGGACGGGGGGCAGTTCTTC

d_gene: TRBD2
j_gene: TRBJ2-2
v_gene: TRBV6-6
abundance: -
CDR3aa: CASSYGGVAVNTGELFF
CDR3nt: TGTGCCAGCAGTTACGGGGGGGTCGCCGTGAACACCGGGGAGCTGTTTTTT

d_gene: -
j_gene: TRBJ2-5
v_gene: TRBV6-6
abundance: -
CDR3aa: CASTSGDKETQYF
CDR3nt: TGTGCCAGCACCTCCGGGGACAAGGAGACCCAGTACTTC

d_gene: -
j_gene: TRBJ2-2
v_gene: TRBV7-9
abundance: -
CDR3aa: CASREGQTNTGELFF
CDR3nt: TGTGCCAGCAGAGAAGGACAGACTAACACCGGGGAGCTGTTTTTT

d_gene: TRBD1
j_gene: TRBJ2-3
v_gene: TRBV7-9
abundance: -
CDR3aa: CASSFRDREDTQYF
CDR3nt: TGTGCCAGCAGCTTCCGGGACAGGGAAGATACGCAGTATTTT

d_gene: -
j_gene: TRBJ2-1
v_gene: TRBV6-5
abundance: -
CDR3aa: CASSYSFGDYNEQFF
CDR3nt: TGTGCCAGCAGTTACTCCTTTGGGGACTACAATGAGCAGTTCTTC

d_gene: -
j_gene: TRBJ2-1
v_gene: TRBV20-1
abundance: few
CDR3aa: CSASGQSSYNEQFF
CDR3nt: TGCAGTGCTAGCGGGCAGAGCTCCTACAATGAGCAGTTCTTC

d_gene: -
j_gene: TRBJ1-2
v_gene: TRBV6-5
abundance: -
CDR3aa: CASSSPGQSGSGYTF
CDR3nt: TGTGCCAGCAGTTCGCCCGGACAGTCAGGAAGTGGCTACACCTTC

d_gene: -
j_gene: TRBJ1-2
v_gene: TRBV7-7
abundance: -
CDR3aa: CASSYLRGPGSGYTF
CDR3nt: TGTGCCAGCAGCTACCTACGAGGGCCTGGGAGCGGCTACACCTTC

d_gene: TRBD1
j_gene: TRBJ2-1
v_gene: TRBV6-5
abundance: few
CDR3aa: CASSRQGMNEQFF
CDR3nt: TGTGCCAGCAGTCGACAGGGTATGAATGAGCAGTTCTTC

d_gene: TRBD1
j_gene: TRBJ2-5
v_gene: TRBV10-3
abundance: few
CDR3aa: CAIRGTGETQYF
CDR3nt: TGTGCCATCAGGGGGACAGGAGAGACCCAGTACTTC

d_gene: -
j_gene: TRBJ1-2
v_gene: TRBV30
abundance: -
CDR3aa: CAWGMGGYTF
CDR3nt: TGTGCCTGGGGGATGGGTGGCTACACCTTC

d_gene: -
j_gene: TRBJ1-5
v_gene: TRBV4-1
abundance: -
CDR3aa: CASSQERSMGQPQHF
CDR3nt: TGCGCCAGCAGCCAAGAGCGGTCGATGGGTCAGCCCCAGCATTTT

d_gene: -
j_gene: TRBJ1-1
v_gene: TRBV6-2/TRBV6-3
abundance: few
CDR3aa: CASSSWGGDTEAFF
CDR3nt: TGTGCCAGCAGTTCATGGGGGGGTGACACTGAAGCTTTCTTT

d_gene: -
j_gene: TRBJ2-5
v_gene: TRBV12-3/TRBV12-4
abundance: -
CDR3aa: CASSLRGGAETQYF
CDR3nt: TGTGCCAGCAGTTTAAGGGGGGGAGCGGAGACCCAGTACTTC

d_gene: TRBD2
j_gene: TRBJ2-1
v_gene: TRBV5-1
abundance: many
CDR3aa: CASSLAVTSGGNEQFF
CDR3nt: TGCGCCAGCAGCTTGGCGGTGACTAGCGGGGGAAATGAGCAGTTCTTC

d_gene: -
j_gene: TRBJ2-7
v_gene: TRBV19
abundance: -
CDR3aa: CASSFPLGDEQYF
CDR3nt: TGTGCCAGTAGTTTCCCCCTGGGAGACGAGCAGTACTTC

d_gene: -
j_gene: TRBJ2-3
v_gene: TRBV20-1
abundance: few
CDR3aa: CSAGPLGGTDTQYF
CDR3nt: TGCAGTGCTGGCCCCCTGGGTGGCACAGATACGCAGTATTTT

d_gene: -
j_gene: TRBJ1-2
v_gene: TRBV6-5
abundance: few
CDR3aa: CASSYSSGDHFPYGYTF
CDR3nt: TGTGCCAGCAGTTACTCATCTGGGGACCATTTCCCCTATGGCTACACCTTC

d_gene: -
j_gene: TRBJ1-3
v_gene: TRBV6-2/TRBV6-3
abundance: few
CDR3aa: CASSPNTSRRDVWGNTIYF
CDR3nt: TGTGCCAGCAGTCCCAACACCTCCCGGCGGGACGTCTGGGGAAACACCATATATTTT

d_gene: TRBD2
j_gene: TRBJ2-1
v_gene: TRBV7-3
abundance: many
CDR3aa: CASSLTLGLVGEQFF
CDR3nt: TGTGCCAGCAGCTTAACTTTAGGACTAGTAGGTGAGCAGTTCTTC

d_gene: -
j_gene: TRBJ1-1
v_gene: TRBV12-3/TRBV12-4
abundance: few
CDR3aa: CASSRRPSEAFF
CDR3nt: TGTGCCAGCAGTAGAAGGCCCTCTGAAGCTTTCTTT

d_gene: TRBD1
j_gene: TRBJ2-7
v_gene: TRBV5-1
abundance: few
CDR3aa: CASSLSGTGDEQYF
CDR3nt: TGCGCCAGCAGCTTATCCGGGACAGGCGACGAGCAGTACTTC